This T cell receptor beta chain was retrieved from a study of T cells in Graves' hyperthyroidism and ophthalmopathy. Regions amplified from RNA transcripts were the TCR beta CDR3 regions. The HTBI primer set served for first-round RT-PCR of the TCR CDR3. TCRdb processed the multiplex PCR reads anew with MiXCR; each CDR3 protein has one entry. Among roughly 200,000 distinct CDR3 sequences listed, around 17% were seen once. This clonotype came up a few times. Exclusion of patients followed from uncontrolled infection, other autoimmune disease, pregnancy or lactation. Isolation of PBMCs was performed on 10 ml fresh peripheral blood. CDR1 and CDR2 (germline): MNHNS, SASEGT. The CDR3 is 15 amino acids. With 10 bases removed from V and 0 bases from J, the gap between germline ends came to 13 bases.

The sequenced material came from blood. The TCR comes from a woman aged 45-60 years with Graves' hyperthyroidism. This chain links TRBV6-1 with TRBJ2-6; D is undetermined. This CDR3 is CATLGRNSGANVLTF. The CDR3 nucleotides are TGTGCCACCCTCGGACGCAACTCTGGGGCCAACGTCCTGACTTTC.